These T cell receptor beta chains were read from a single sample in a study of T cells in localized non-small cell lung cancer. TCRdb's copy holds only in-frame clones and misses some; the assay was immunoSEQ multiplex PCR. The sample contains approximately 80,000 clones, 75% to 85% of which appear only once. Sequencing used peripheral blood, obtained before any cancer treatment. All receptors derive from an older female donor with stage I lung adenocarcinoma. CDR3s include the opening cysteine and the closing phenylalanine or tryptophan. The D gene is left open where the match is weak. Only some rows state a clone size, as once, few, many or a class for expanded clones.

D	size	J	V	DNA	CDR3
TRBD2	-	TRBJ2-1	TRBV19	TGTGCCAGTAACATGGGACTAGCGGGGGGAAATGAGCAGTTCTTC	CASNMGLAGGNEQFF
-	-	TRBJ1-1	TRBV30	TGTGCCTGGAGTTCGGGCCAGATTGAAGCTTTCTTT	CAWSSGQIEAFF
-	-	TRBJ2-5	TRBV5-1	TGCGCCAGCAGCTGGGGGCGACAGGCGGGCCAAGAGACCCAGTACTTC	CASSWGRQAGQETQYF
-	-	TRBJ2-7	TRBV27	TGTGCCAGCAGAGACGAAGGCCGATACGAGCAGTACTTC	CASRDEGRYEQYF
TRBD1	-	TRBJ1-6	TRBV9	TGTGCCAGCAGCGGATCGGGGACAGGGCCGTCCGGGTCACCCCTCCACTTT	CASSGSGTGPSGSPLHF
TRBD2	-	TRBJ2-7	TRBV14	TGTGCCAGCAACTCGGGAGGCGCCCCCTCCTACGAGCAGTACTTC	CASNSGGAPSYEQYF
TRBD1	-	TRBJ2-7	TRBV6-6	TGTGCCTCCGGGCTAGGGGACAGGAATTCCTACGAGCAGTACTTC	CASGLGDRNSYEQYF
-	once	TRBJ2-2	TRBV7-9	TGTGCCAGCAGCTTCGAGGGTAGCGCCACCGGGGAGCTGTTTTTT	CASSFEGSATGELFF
-	-	TRBJ1-5	TRBV28	TGTGCCAGCAGTTACAGGGTGTCCCAGCATTTT	CASSYRVSQHF
-	-	TRBJ2-1	TRBV7-9	TGTGCCAGCAGGTCGGGGGTAGGTGAGCAGTTCTTC	CASRSGVGEQFF
-	-	TRBJ2-4	TRBV11-2	TGTGCCAGCAGCTTAGTATTCGCACCGGCCAGAGCCAAAAACATTCAGTACTTC	CASSLVFAPARAKNIQYF
-	once	TRBJ1-6	TRBV30	TGTGCCTGGAGCCTCGGGAGTAATTCACCCCTCCACTTT	CAWSLGSNSPLHF
TRBD1	-	TRBJ1-5	TRBV5-5	TGTGCCAGCAGCTTGAGGGGACAGGGGACTCAGCCCCAGCATTTT	CASSLRGQGTQPQHF
TRBD1	-	TRBJ1-2	TRBV5-1	TGCGCCAGCAGCTTAAACCCGACAGGGGGCTTGGAGGGCTACACCTTC	CASSLNPTGGLEGYTF
TRBD1	-	TRBJ2-4	TRBV5-4	TGTGCCAGCAGCTTGGAAAGGGGGCCGGCCAAAAACATTCAGTACTTC	CASSLERGPAKNIQYF
TRBD2	-	TRBJ2-5	TRBV7-6	TGTGCCAGCAGCTTAGGTCCCCTCGGCGGGAGGGGGGAGCAAGAGACCCAGTACTTC	CASSLGPLGGRGEQETQYF
-	-	TRBJ2-7	TRBV5-1	TGCGCCAGCAGCCCTCGGACTTCCGCCGCGGAAGGGCAGTACTTC	CASSPRTSAAEGQYF
-	-	TRBJ2-7	TRBV7-2	TGTGCCAGCAGCTTAGCCAACAGACTCTACGAGCAGTACTTC	CASSLANRLYEQYF
TRBD1	-	TRBJ1-2	TRBV6-5	TGTGCCAGCAGCCCCGACAGGGAGTATGGCTACACCTTC	CASSPDREYGYTF
TRBD2	-	TRBJ2-2	TRBV10-2	TGCGCCAGCAGTGAGCGGGGGGTCACCGGGGAGCTGTTTTTT	CASSERGVTGELFF
-	once	TRBJ2-5	TRBV9	TGTGCCAGCAGCGTAGGGGCAGGTGGGCGGCAAGAGACCCAGTACTTC	CASSVGAGGRQETQYF
TRBD1	-	TRBJ2-7	TRBV18	TGTGCCAGCTCGGTAGGACAGGGGGCGTGGGAGCAGTACTTC	CASSVGQGAWEQYF
-	-	TRBJ2-7	TRBV19	TGTGCCAGTACCCCTTCCTATCTTGACGGATCCTACGAGCAGTACTTC	CASTPSYLDGSYEQYF
-	once	TRBJ1-1	TRBV2	TGTGCCAGCAGTGTTAAAGTTGAAGCTTTCTTT	CASSVKVEAFF
-	once	TRBJ1-2	TRBV4-2	TGTGCCAGCAGCCTCTCGGCGCAGGGTAGCGATGGCTACACCTTC	CASSLSAQGSDGYTF
TRBD1	-	TRBJ1-4	TRBV4-2	TGTGCCAGCAGGACGACAGGGGTTTCCGAAAAACTGTTTTTT	CASRTTGVSEKLFF